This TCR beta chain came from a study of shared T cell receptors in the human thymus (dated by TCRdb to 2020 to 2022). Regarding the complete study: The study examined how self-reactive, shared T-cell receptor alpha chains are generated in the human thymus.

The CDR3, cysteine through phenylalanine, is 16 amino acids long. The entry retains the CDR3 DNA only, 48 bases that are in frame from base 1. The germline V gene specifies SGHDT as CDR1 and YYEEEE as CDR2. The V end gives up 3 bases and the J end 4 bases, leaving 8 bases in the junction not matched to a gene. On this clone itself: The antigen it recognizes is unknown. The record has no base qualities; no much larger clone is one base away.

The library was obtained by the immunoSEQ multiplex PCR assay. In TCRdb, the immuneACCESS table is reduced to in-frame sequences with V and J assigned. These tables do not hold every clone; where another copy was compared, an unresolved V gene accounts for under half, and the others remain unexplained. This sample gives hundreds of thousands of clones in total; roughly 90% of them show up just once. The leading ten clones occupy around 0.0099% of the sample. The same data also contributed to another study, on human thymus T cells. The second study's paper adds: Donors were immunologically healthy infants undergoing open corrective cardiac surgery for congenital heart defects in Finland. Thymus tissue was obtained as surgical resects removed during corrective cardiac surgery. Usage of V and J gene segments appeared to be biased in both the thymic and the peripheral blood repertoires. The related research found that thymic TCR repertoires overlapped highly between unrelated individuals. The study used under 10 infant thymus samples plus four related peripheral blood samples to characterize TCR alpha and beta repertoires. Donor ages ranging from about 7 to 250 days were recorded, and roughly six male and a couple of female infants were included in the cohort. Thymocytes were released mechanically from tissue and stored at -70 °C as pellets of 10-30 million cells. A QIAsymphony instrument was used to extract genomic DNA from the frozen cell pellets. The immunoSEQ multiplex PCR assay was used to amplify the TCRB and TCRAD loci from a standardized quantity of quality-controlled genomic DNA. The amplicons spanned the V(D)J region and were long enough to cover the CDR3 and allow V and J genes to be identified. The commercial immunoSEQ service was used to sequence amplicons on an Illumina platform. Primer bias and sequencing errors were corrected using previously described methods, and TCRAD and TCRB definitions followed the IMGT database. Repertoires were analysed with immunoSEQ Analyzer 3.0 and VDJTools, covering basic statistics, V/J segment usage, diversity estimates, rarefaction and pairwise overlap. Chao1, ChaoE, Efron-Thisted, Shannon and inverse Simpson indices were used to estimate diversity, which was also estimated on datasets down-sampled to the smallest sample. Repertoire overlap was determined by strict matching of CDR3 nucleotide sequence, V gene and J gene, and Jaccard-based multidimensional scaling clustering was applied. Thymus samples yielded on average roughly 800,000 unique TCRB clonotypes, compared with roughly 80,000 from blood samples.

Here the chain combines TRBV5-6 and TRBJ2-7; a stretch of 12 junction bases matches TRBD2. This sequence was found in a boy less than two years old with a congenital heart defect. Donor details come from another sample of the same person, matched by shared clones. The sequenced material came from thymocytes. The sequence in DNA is TGTGCCAGCAGCTACTATCGGACTAGCGGGAAGTACGAGCAGTACTTC. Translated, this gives CASSYYRTSGKYEQYF.